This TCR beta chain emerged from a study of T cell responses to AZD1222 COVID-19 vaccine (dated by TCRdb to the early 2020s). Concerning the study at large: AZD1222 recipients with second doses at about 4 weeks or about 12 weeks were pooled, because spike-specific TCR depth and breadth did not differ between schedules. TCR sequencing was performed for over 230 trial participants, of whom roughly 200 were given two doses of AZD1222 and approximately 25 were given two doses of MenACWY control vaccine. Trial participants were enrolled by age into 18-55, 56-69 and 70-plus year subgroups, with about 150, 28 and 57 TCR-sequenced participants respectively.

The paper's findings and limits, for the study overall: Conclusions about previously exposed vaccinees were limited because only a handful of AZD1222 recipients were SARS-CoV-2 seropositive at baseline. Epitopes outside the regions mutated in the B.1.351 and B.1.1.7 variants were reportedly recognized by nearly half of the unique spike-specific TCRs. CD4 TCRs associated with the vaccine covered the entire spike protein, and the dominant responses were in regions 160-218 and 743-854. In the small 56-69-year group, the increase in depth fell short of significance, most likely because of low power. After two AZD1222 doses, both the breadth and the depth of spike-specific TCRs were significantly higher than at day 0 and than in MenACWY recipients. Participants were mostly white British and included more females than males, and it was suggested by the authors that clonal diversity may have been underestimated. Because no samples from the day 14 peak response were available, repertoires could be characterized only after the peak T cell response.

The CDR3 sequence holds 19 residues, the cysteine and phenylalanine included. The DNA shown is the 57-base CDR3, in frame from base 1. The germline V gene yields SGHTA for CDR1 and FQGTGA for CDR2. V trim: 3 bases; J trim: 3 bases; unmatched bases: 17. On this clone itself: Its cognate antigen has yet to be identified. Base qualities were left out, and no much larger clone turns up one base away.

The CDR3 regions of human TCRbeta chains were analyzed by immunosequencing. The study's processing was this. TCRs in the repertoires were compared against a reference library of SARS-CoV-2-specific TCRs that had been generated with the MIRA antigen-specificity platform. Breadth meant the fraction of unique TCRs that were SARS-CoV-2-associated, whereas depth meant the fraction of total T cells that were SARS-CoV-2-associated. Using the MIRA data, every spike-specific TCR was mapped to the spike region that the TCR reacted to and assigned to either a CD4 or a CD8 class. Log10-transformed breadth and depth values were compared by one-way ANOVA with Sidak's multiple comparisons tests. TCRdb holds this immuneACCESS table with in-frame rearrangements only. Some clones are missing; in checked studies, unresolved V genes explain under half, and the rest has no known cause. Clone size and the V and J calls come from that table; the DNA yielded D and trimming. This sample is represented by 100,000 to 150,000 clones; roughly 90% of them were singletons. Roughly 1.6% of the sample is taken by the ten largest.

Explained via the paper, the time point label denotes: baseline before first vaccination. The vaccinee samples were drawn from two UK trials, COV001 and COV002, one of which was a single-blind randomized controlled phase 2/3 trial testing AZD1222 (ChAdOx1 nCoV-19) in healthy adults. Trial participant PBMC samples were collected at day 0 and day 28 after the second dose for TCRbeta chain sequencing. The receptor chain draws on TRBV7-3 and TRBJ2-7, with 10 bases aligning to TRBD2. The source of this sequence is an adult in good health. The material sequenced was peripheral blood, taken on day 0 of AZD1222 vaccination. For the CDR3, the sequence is CASSFIHRLAGVRDYEQYF. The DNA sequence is TGTGCCAGCAGCTTCATTCATCGGCTAGCGGGAGTAAGGGACTACGAGCAGTACTTC.